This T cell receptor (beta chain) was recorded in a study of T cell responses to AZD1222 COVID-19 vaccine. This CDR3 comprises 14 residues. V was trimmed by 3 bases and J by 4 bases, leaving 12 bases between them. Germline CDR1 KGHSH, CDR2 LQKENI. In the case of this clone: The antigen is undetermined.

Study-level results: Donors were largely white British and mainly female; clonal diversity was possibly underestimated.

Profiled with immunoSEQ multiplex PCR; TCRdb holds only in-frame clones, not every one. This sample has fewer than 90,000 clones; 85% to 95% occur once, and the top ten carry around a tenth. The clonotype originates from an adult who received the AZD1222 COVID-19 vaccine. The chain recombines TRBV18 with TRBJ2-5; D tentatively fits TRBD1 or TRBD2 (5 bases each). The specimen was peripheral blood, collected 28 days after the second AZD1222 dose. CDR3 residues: CASSPVGDPETQYF. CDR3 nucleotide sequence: TGTGCCAGCTCACCGGTTGGGGACCCAGAGACCCAGTACTTC. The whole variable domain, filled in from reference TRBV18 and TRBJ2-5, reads NAGVMQNPRHLVRRRGQEARLRCSPMKGHSHVYWYRQLPEEGLKFMVYLQKENIIDESGMPKERFSAEFPKEGPSILRIQQVVRGDSAAYFCASSPVGDPETQYFGPGTRLLVL.